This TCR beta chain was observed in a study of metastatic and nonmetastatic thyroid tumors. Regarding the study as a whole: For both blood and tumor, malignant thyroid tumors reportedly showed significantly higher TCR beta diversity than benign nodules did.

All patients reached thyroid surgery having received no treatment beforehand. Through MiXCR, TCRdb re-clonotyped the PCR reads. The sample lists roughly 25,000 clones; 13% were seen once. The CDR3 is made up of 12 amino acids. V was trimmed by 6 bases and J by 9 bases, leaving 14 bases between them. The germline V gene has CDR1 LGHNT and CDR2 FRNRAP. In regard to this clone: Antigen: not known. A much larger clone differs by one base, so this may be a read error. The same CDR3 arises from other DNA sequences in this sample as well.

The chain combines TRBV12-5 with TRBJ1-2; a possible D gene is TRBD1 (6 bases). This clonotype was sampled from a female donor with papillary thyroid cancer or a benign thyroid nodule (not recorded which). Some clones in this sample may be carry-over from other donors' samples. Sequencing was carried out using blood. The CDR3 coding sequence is TGTGCTAGTGGCTTGTCACGGGACAGCTACACCTTC. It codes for CASGLSRDSYTF.